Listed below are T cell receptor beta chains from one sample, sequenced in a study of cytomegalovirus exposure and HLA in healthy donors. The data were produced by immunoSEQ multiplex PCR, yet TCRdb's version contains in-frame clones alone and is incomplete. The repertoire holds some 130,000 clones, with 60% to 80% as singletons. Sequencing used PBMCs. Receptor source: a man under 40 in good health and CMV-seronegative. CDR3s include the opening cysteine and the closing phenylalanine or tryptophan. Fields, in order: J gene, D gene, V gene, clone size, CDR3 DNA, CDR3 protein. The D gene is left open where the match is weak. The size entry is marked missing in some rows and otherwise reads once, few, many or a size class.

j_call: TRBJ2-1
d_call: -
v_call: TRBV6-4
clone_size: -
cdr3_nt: TGTGCCAGCAGCTCCGAGGGGGGGCACGCCATAACCTACAATGAGCAGTTCTTC
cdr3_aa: CASSSEGGHAITYNEQFF

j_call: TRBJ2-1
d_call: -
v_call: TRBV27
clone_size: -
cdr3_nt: TGTGCCAGCAGTGCCCAGACAGGCAATGAGCAGTTCTTC
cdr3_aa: CASSAQTGNEQFF

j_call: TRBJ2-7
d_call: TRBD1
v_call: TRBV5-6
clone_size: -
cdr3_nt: TGTGCCAGCACCCCGGGACAGGGCTACGAGCAGTACTTC
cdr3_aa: CASTPGQGYEQYF

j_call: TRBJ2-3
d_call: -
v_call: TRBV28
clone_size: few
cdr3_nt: TGTGCCAGCAGTTTACCTGGCAGCACAGATACGCAGTATTTT
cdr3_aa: CASSLPGSTDTQYF

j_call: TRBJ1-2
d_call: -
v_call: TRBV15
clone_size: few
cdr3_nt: TGTGCCACCAGCAGAGATCAGGTTGGCTACACCTTC
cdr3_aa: CATSRDQVGYTF

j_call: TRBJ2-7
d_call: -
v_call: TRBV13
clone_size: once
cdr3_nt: TGTGCCAGCAGCTTAGGGAGGATAAACGAGCAGTACTTC
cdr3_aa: CASSLGRINEQYF

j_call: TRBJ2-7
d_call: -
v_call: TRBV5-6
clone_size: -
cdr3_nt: TGTGCCAGCAGCTGGGGTGAGGGAAGGACCTACGAGCAGTACTTC
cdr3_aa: CASSWGEGRTYEQYF

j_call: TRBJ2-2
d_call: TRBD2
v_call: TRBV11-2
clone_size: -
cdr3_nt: TGTGCCAGCAGCTTAGGAGGAGCGGGAGGGCGCACCGGGGAGCTGTTTTTT
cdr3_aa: CASSLGGAGGRTGELFF

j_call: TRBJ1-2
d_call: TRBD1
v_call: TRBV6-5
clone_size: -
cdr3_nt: TGTGCCAGCAGTTACCGGACAGGGCGAAACTATGGCTACACCTTC
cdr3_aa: CASSYRTGRNYGYTF

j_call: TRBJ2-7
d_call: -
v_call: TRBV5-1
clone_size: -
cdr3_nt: TGCGCCAGCAGCTTGGAGGTGGGCCTACTCTCCTACGAGCAGTACTTC
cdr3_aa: CASSLEVGLLSYEQYF

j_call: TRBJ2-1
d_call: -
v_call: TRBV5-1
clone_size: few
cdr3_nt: TGCGCTAGTCAGGTGGGTTGGGACAATGAGCAGTTCTTC
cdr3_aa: CASQVGWDNEQFF

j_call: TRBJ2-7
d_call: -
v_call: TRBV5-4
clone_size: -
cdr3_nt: TGTGCCAGCAGCTTGGGGCTCAGCGCCTACGAGCAGTACTTC
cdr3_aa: CASSLGLSAYEQYF

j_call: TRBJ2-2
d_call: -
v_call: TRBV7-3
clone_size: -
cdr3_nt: TGTGCCAGCAGCCGAGGGACATCCGGGGAGCTGTTTTTT
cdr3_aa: CASSRGTSGELFF

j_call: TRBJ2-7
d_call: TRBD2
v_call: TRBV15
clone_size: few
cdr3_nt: TGTGCCACCAGCAGAGGATCAACTAGCGGGAGAGGTGGCGAGCAGTACTTC
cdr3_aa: CATSRGSTSGRGGEQYF

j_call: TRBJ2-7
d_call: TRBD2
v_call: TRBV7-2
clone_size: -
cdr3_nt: TGTGCCAGCAGCTTCAGCGGGAGAAGGGCCTACGAGCAGTACTTC
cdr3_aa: CASSFSGRRAYEQYF

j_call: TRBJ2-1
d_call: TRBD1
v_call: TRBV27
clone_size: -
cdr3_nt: TGTGCCAGCAGTAACTCCGGGACAGGGATAATCTGGGCCCACAATGAGCAGTTCTTC
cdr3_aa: CASSNSGTGIIWAHNEQFF

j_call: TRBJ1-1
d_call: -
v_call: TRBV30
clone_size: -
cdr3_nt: TGTGCCTTTCGGAGACCTTCGAACACTGAAGCTTTCTTT
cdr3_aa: CAFRRPSNTEAFF

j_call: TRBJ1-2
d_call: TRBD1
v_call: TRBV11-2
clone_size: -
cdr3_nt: TGTGCCAGCAGCTTAAGTGGGTTGACAGGGTATGGCTACACCTTC
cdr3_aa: CASSLSGLTGYGYTF

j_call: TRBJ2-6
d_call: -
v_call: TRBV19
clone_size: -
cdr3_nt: TGTGCCAGTAGTATGCCCCGAAGGAGTGGTGGGGCCAACGTCCTGACTTTC
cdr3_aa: CASSMPRRSGGANVLTF

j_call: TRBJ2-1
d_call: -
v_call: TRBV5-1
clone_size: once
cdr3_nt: TGCGCCAGCAGCCCTGTCCCAGACTACAATGAGCAGTTCTTC
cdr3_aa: CASSPVPDYNEQFF

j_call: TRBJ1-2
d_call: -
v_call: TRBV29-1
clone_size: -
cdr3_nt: TGCAGCGTTGACCCCGGACGGGGGGATGTCGACGGCTACACCTTC
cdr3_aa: CSVDPGRGDVDGYTF

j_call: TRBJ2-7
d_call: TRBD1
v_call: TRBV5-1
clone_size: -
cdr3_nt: TGCGCCAGCAGCTTGCTTCGACAGGGTCCCTACGAGCAGTACTTC
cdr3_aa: CASSLLRQGPYEQYF

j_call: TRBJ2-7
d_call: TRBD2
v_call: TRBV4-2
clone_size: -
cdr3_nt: TGTGCCAGCAGCGGGTATCCTAGCGGAGCCTACGAGCAGTACTTC
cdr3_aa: CASSGYPSGAYEQYF

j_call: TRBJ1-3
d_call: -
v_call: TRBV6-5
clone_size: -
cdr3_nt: TGTGCCAGCAGAACAGGGACGGGAAACACCATATATTTT
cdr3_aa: CASRTGTGNTIYF

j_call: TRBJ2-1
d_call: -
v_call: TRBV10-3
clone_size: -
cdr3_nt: TGTGCCATCAGGGAACAAGACAGGGAGCAGTTCTTC
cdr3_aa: CAIREQDREQFF

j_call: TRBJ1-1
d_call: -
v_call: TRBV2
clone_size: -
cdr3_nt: TGTGCCAGCAGTTTCAGACATGCCCCACCAGAAGCTTTCTTT
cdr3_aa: CASSFRHAPPEAFF

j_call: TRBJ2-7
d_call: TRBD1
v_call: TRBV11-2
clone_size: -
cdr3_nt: TGTGCCAGCAGCTGGGACAGCTCCTACGAGCAGTACTTC
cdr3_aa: CASSWDSSYEQYF

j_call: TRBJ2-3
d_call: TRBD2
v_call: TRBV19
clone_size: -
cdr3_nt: TGTGCCAGTAGTATCTTTCTAGCGGGAGGGCCCACAGATACGCAGTATTTT
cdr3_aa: CASSIFLAGGPTDTQYF

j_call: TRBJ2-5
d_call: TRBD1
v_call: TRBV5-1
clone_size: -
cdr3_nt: TGCGCCAGCAGCTGGGGGGACAGGGGTCAAGAGACCCAGTACTTC
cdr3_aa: CASSWGDRGQETQYF

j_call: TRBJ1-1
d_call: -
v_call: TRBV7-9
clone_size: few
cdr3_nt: TGTGCCAGCAGCTTATTCCCTTACACTGAAGCTTTCTTT
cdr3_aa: CASSLFPYTEAFF

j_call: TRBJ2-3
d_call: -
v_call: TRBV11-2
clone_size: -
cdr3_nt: TGTGCCAGCAGCTTCTGGGGGAGGATAGACACAGATACGCAGTATTTT
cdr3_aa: CASSFWGRIDTDTQYF

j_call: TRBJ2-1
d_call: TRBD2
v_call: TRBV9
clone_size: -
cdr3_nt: TGTGCCAGCAGCACTCCGGGACTAGCCGGCAATGAGCAGTTCTTC
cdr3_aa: CASSTPGLAGNEQFF

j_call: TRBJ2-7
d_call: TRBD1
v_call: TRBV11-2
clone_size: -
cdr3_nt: TGTGCCAGCAGCTTAAATGATCTTGGACAGGGGGAACACGAGCAGTACTTC
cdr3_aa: CASSLNDLGQGEHEQYF

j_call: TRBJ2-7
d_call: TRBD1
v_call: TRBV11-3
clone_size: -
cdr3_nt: TGTGCCAGCAGCTTACGGGACAGGGTTGGCGAGCAGTACTTC
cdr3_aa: CASSLRDRVGEQYF

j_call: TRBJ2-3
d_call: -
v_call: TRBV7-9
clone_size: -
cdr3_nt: TGTGCCACCAGCCCCCCAGGGTATGGAGCAGATACGCAGTATTTT
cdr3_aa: CATSPPGYGADTQYF

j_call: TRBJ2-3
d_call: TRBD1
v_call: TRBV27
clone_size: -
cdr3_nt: TGTGCCAGCAGAAGGACGGACAGGAGCACAGATACGCAGTATTTT
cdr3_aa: CASRRTDRSTDTQYF

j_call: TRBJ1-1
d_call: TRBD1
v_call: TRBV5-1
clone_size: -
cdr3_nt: TGCGCCAGCAGCCCCGGACAGGAAGTCTATTATTCGGACACTGAAGCTTTCTTT
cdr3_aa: CASSPGQEVYYSDTEAFF

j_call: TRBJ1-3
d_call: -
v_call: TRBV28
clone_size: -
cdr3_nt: TGTGCCAGCAGGAGGGATCCCAGGAAGGGAACTGGAAACACCATATATTTT
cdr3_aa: CASRRDPRKGTGNTIYF

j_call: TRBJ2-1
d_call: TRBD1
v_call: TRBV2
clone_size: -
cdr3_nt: TGTGCCAGCAGTGAGCTACAGGGGACGGATGTTGAGCAGTTCTTC
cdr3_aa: CASSELQGTDVEQFF

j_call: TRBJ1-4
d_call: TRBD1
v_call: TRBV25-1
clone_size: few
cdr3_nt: TGTGCCAGCGGCAAACAGGGGAGGTTTGGAAAACTGTTTTTT
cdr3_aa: CASGKQGRFGKLFF

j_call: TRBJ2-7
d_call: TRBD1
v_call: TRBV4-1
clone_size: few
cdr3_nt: TGCGCCAGCAGCCAAGATTTCCCTACAGGGGTATCCTACTACGAGCAGTACTTC
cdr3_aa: CASSQDFPTGVSYYEQYF

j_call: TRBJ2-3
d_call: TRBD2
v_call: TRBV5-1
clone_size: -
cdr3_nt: TGCGCCAGCAGCACCTCGAGCGGGAGCCACACAGATACGCAGTATTTT
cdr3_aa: CASSTSSGSHTDTQYF

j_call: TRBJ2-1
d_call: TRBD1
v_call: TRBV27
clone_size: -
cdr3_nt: TGTGCCAGCAGTTTATTGATCGGACAGGGATACGATGAGCAGTTCTTC
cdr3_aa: CASSLLIGQGYDEQFF

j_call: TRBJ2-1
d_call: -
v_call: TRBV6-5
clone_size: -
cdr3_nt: TGTGCCAGCCTCGGTCTCAATGAGCAGTTCTTC
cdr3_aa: CASLGLNEQFF

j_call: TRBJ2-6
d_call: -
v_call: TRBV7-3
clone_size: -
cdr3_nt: TGTGCCAGCAGCTCCGGTTCTGGGGCCAACGTCCTGACTTTC
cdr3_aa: CASSSGSGANVLTF

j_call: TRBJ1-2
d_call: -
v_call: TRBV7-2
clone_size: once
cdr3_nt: TGTGCCAGCAGCCTCAGGACAGAGGTGGACTATGGCTACACCTTC
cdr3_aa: CASSLRTEVDYGYTF

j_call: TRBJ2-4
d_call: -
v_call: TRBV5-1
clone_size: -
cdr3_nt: TGCGCCAGCAGCTTGGAAGCAACTGGAAACATTCAGTACTTC
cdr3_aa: CASSLEATGNIQYF

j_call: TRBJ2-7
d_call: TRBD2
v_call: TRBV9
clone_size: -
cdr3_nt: TGTGCCAGCAGCGTATCGCTGATGGGGGGGGGCGAGCAGTACTTC
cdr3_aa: CASSVSLMGGGEQYF

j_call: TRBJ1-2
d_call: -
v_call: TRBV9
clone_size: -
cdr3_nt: TGTGCCAGCAGTTTAACAGATGGCTACACCTTC
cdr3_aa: CASSLTDGYTF

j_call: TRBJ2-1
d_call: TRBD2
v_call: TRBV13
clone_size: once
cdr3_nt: TGTGCCAGCAGCTCGGCGGGACTAGCGAGTTACAATGAGCAGTTCTTC
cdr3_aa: CASSSAGLASYNEQFF